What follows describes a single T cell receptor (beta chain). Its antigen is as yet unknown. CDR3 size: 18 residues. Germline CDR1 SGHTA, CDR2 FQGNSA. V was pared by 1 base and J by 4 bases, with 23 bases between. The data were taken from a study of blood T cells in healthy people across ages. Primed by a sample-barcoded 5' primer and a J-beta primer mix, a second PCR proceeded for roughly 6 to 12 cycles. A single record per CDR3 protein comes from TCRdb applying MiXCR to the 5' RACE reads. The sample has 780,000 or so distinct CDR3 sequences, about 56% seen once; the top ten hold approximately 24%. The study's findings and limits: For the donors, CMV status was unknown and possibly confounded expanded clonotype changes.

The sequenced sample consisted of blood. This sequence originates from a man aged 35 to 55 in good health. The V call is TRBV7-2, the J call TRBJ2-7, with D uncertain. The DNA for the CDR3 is TGTGCCAGCAGCTTAGATAGGCCACCGGCGGAGTTGGAGTACGAGCAGTACTTC. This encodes CASSLDRPPAELEYEQYF.